These 14 T cell receptor beta chains share one sample of origin, sequenced in a study of breast tumors, draining lymph nodes, adjacent tissues. Breast cancer patients provided tissue from their axillary draining lymph nodes. TCRdb reprocessed the multiplex PCR reads via MiXCR and lists one record per CDR3 protein. The table has some 83,000 distinct CDR3 sequences, approximately 19% seen once; the top ten hold about 2.2%. Sequences were obtained from axillary lymph node tissue. The receptors were sampled from a female donor with breast cancer. Some clones in this sample may be carry-over from other donors' samples.

The chain uses TRBV9 and TRBJ2-4, with 10 nucleotides matching TRBD1. The CDR3 consists of 16 residues. Germline assignment: CDR1 SGDLS and CDR2 YYNGEE. J gave up 6 bases and V 3 bases, and 9 bases lay outside the gene matches. The DNA of the CDR3 is TGTGCCAGCAGCGCGGGACAGGGGAGCGTGTTAAACATTCAGTACTTC. As protein: CASSAGQGSVLNIQYF.

This clonotype came up many times. The chain joins TRBV6-2 or TRBV6-3 to TRBJ1-5; no clear D gene. CDR1 is MNHEY, CDR2 SVGEGT, per germline. V was pared by 0 bases and J by 2 bases, with 11 bases between. CDR3 length: 16 residues. The CDR3 DNA is TGTGCCAGCAGTTACTCACTCGGTTCGGGCAATCAGCCCCAGCATTTT. Its translation is CASSYSLGSGNQPQHF.

Remarks on this clonotype: A much larger clonotype is one base distant, so this may be a read error. This chain connects TRBV7-2 to TRBJ2-2, with 8 bases matching TRBD2. The CDR3 sequence is 14 residues long. Germline CDR1 SGHTA, CDR2 FQGNSA. The CDR3, as DNA: TGTGCCAGCAGCTTATCGGGGGGGGCCGGGGAGCTGTCTTTT. Amino acids: CASSLSGGAGELSF.

This clonotype was recorded at least ten times. The rearrangement uses TRBV9 and TRBJ2-7; 7 nucleotides line up with TRBD2. CDR3 length equals 13 residues. V was pared by 0 bases and J by 6 bases, with 3 bases of the junction left unmatched. Germline CDR1 SGDLS, CDR2 YYNGEE. CDR3 in amino acids: CASSVEPGGEQYF. The CDR3, as DNA: TGTGCCAGCAGCGTAGAGCCGGGAGGCGAGCAGTACTTC.

Many counts were recorded for this clonotype. The genes are TRBV28 and TRBJ1-4; the match to TRBD1 covers 10 bases. V lost 9 bases, J lost 7 bases, and 8 bases stayed unmatched. The germline gives CDR1 MDHEN, CDR2 SYDVKM. The CDR3 sequence is 14 residues long. The CDR3 DNA reads as TGTGCCAGTCAGACAGGGGGCCCTCGTGAAAAACTGTTTTTT. Its protein product is CASQTGGPREKLFF.

This clonotype was found many times. The chain employs TRBV15 and TRBJ2-7, with TRBD2 matching 8 bases. This CDR3 is built from 16 residues. Germline loops: CDR1 LNHNV, CDR2 YYDKDF (reference sequence). The J segment lost 2 bases and the V segment lost 3 bases, leaving 9 bases of the junction unmatched. Here the CDR3 reads CATSSDREGSAYEQYF. For the CDR3, the DNA is TGTGCCACCAGCAGCGACCGGGAGGGTAGCGCCTACGAGCAGTACTTC.

In this sample, this clonotype turned up many times. The chain recombines TRBV7-8 with TRBJ2-1, with 7 bases that match TRBD2. The CDR3 is 14 amino acids. V lost 4 bases to trimming and J lost 9 bases; unmatched junction nucleotides: 9. CDR1 and CDR2 from the germline V gene are SGHVS and FQNEAQ. In nucleotides, the CDR3 is TGTGCCAGCAGCTACAACCCGGGGGGAGGTGAGCAGTTCTTC. The encoded protein is CASSYNPGGGEQFF.

The gene calls are TRBV6-1 and TRBJ2-4; D is unclear. CDR3 length: 14 residues. Between the trimmed V and J ends, which lost 5 bases and 9 bases, there was a span of 17 bases. CDR1 is MNHNS and CDR2 is SASEGT in the germline V gene. CDR3 DNA: TGTGCCAGCAGTCAAGGGTTACTGGACGGCATTCAGTACTTC. Its protein is CASSQGLLDGIQYF.

This chain links TRBV28 with TRBJ1-2; 9 bases match TRBD1. The CDR3 totals 16 residues. CDR1 is MDHEN and CDR2 is SYDVKM in the germline V gene. J gave up 13 bases and V 1 base, and 16 bases lay outside the gene matches. The CDR3 reads CASSLSEERDRVFLTF. CDR3 DNA sequence: TGTGCCAGCAGTTTATCCGAAGAACGGGACAGGGTTTTCCTCACCTTC.

At least ten counts were recorded for this clonotype. The chain is built from TRBV7-9 and TRBJ2-7; D call uncertain. This CDR3 comprises 13 residues. Germline-derived CDR1 and CDR2 are SEHNR and FQNEAQ (reference sequence). With 2 bases removed from V and 3 bases from J, the gap between germline ends came to 8 bases. The CDR3 DNA reads TGTGCCAGCAGCTTACGTGGGGTCTACGAGCAGTACTTC. It encodes CASSLRGVYEQYF.

This clonotype has at least ten counts. The rearrangement uses TRBV10-3 and TRBJ1-2, with 9 bases matching TRBD1. The CDR3 consists of 13 residues. Germline assignment: CDR1 ENHRY and CDR2 SYGVKD. The J segment lost 5 bases and the V segment lost 7 bases, leaving 5 bases of the junction unmatched. The CDR3 loop is CAINPGTGYGYTF. The CDR3, as DNA: TGTGCCATCAATCCGGGGACAGGGTATGGCTACACCTTC.

Remarks on this clonotype: A much larger clone is a single base away; this may be a read error. CDR3 nucleotide sequence: TGTGCCAGCAGTTGCAAAGGACAGAACTATGGCTACACCTTC. Translation: CASSCKGQNYGYTF. The V gene is TRBV6-1, the J gene TRBJ1-2, with TRBD1 as a possible D gene (6 bases). The germline V and J ends were trimmed by 5 bases and 2 bases, with 12 bases remaining between them. This CDR3 has 14 amino acids. Germline-derived CDR1 and CDR2 are MNHNS and SASEGT.

This clonotype appeared many times. The chain is built from TRBV20-1 and TRBJ2-5; D remains unclear. Germline CDR1 reads DFQATT; CDR2 reads SNEGSKA (reference sequence). Deletions cut 1 base from V and 5 bases from J, with 17 bases between. This CDR3 comprises 15 residues. CDR3 sequence (DNA): TGCAGTGCTAGAGGCCCATTTCGAAGTCAGGAGACCCAGTACTTC. Translated, it gives CSARGPFRSQETQYF.

This clonotype was seen repeatedly, ten times or more. The chain recombines TRBV6-5 with TRBJ1-2; 8 positions agree with TRBD1. The V and J ends lost 8 bases and 8 bases, in that order; junction bases with no gene match: 7. The CDR3 length is 12 residues. Germline assignment: CDR1 MNHEY and CDR2 SVGAGI. The CDR3 sequence is CASGGTGRGYTF. CDR3 DNA sequence: TGTGCCAGCGGGGGGACAGGCCGAGGCTACACCTTC.